The 10 T cell receptor beta chains given below trace back to one sample, sequenced in a study of graft-versus-host responses after intestinal transplantation. Here immunoSEQ multiplex PCR was the method, and the copy in TCRdb shows in-frame clones only, minus some. The sample lists some 96,000 clones; over 75% were seen once. The sequencing here drew on PBMCs, taken just under 460 days after intestinal transplant. Receptors originate from a human patient who received an intestinal transplant, so some T cells may come from the graft donor.

V is TRBV9 and J is TRBJ2-7, with unresolved D. Germline V gene data show CDR1 as SGDLS and CDR2 as YYNGEE. The CDR3 spans 13 residues. V was trimmed by 0 bases and J by 3 bases, leaving 7 bases between them. CDR3 in amino acids: CASSVGDLYEQYF. CDR3 nucleotide sequence: TGTGCCAGCAGCGTAGGAGACCTCTACGAGCAGTACTTC.

Only one count was recorded for this clone. The chain combines TRBV19 with TRBJ2-5; D call uncertain. Matching the DNA end better, TRBJ2-7 makes the J call doubtful. Germline V gene lookup returns CDR1 LNHDA and CDR2 SQIVND (reference sequence). The CDR3 covers 13 residues. CDR3 bases: TGTGCCAGTAGTATAGGATCGGACTACGAGCAGTACTTC. Translated: CASSIGSDYEQYF.

This chain uses TRBV19 with TRBJ2-2; D unclear. Germline CDR1 is LNHDA and CDR2 is SQIVND (reference sequence). The CDR3 consists of 12 residues. V was cut by 5 bases and J by 4 bases, with 5 bases left in between. CDR3 bases: TGTGCCAGTAGTTCGGGCACCGGGGAGCTGTTTTTT. Protein product: CASSSGTGELFF.

V and J are TRBV4-2 and TRBJ1-2; D unresolved. CDR1 is LGHNA and CDR2 is YNFKEQ in the germline V gene. V gave up 1 base and J gave up 3 bases, with 12 bases separating them. This CDR3 region has 15 residues. CDR3 sequence: CASSQVMAAYYGYTF. In DNA, the CDR3 is TGTGCCAGCAGCCAAGTTATGGCAGCTTACTATGGCTACACCTTC.

V gene TRBV10-3 combines with J gene TRBJ1-1; D not resolved. The CDR3 consists of 12 residues. V shed 2 bases and J shed 5 bases, with 6 bases lying between them. CDR1 is ENHRY, CDR2 SYGVKD, per germline. The CDR3 region has the DNA TGTGCCATCAGTGAGGAGGTTACTGAAGCTTTCTTT. Its translation: CAISEEVTEAFF.

The chain couples TRBV20-1 to TRBJ2-3; D call uncertain. Germline-derived CDR1 and CDR2 are DFQATT and SNEGSKA (reference sequence). The germline V and J ends were trimmed by 4 bases and 7 bases, with 9 bases remaining between them. The CDR3 runs to 11 residues. The CDR3 region has the DNA TGCAGTGCTACCTCTACTAATACGCAGTATTTT. This codes for CSATSTNTQYF.

The CDR3 loop is CATSRDLPAYEQYF. CDR3 sequence (DNA): TGTGCCACCAGCAGAGATCTCCCCGCCTACGAGCAGTACTTC. The chain carries TRBV15 and TRBJ2-7; D is unclear. CDR1 LNHNV and CDR2 YYDKDF come from the germline V gene (reference sequence). This CDR3 has 14 amino acids. Trimming took 0 bases from V and 2 from J, leaving 8 bases between them.

This chain connects TRBV27 to TRBJ1-1; D is unclear. Trimming took off 3 bases at V and 1 base at J, with 9 bases between the two ends. The germline V gene encodes CDR1 MNHEY and CDR2 SMNVEV (reference sequence). The CDR3 is 14 residues long. The CDR3 sequence is CASSLGTPNTEAFF. The CDR3 coding sequence is TGTGCCAGCAGTTTGGGCACCCCGAACACTGAAGCTTTCTTT.

The chain carries TRBV7-9 and TRBJ2-7; D is ambiguous. Trimming removed 4 bases from V and 2 bases from J, with 12 bases in between. CDR3 size: 14 residues. CDR1 SEHNR and CDR2 FQNEAQ come from the germline V gene (reference sequence). CDR3 DNA sequence: TGTGCCAGCAGCTCCTGGACGGTTACCTACGAGCAGTACTTC. Protein product: CASSSWTVTYEQYF.

The V and J genes are TRBV6-1 and TRBJ2-5; TRBD1 might be the D (5 bases). The end of the DNA fits TRBJ2-7 better, so the J call may be wrong. The CDR3 runs 12 residues. Germline values: CDR1 MNHNS, CDR2 SASEGT. The CDR3 here is CASSEQGYEQYF. Written as DNA, the CDR3 is TGTGCCAGCAGTGAACAGGGCTACGAGCAGTACTTC.